This section outlines one TCR beta chain sequence together with its context. No antigen is known for it. CDR3 length: 16 amino acids. Between the trimmed V and J ends, which lost 4 bases and 0 bases, there was a span of 12 bases. TCRdb used MiXCR to reprocess the reads, holding one entry per CDR3 protein. The sample holds 700,000 to 950,000 distinct CDR3 sequences, 30% to 35% seen once. The data stem from a study of T cell repertoires in cytomegalovirus infection. Source: cultured CD8+ T cells from PBMCs, taken from culture after CMV antigen stimulation. The rearrangement uses TRBV12-3 or TRBV12-4 and TRBJ1-4; TRBD1 is a possible D gene (5 bases). The TCR was taken from a human donor in good health (CMV status not recorded). Some clones in this sample may be carry-over from other donors' samples. Written as DNA, the CDR3 is TGTGCCAGCAGTTACGAGGACATTACAACTAATGAAAAACTGTTTTTT. This sequence encodes CASSYEDITTNEKLFF.